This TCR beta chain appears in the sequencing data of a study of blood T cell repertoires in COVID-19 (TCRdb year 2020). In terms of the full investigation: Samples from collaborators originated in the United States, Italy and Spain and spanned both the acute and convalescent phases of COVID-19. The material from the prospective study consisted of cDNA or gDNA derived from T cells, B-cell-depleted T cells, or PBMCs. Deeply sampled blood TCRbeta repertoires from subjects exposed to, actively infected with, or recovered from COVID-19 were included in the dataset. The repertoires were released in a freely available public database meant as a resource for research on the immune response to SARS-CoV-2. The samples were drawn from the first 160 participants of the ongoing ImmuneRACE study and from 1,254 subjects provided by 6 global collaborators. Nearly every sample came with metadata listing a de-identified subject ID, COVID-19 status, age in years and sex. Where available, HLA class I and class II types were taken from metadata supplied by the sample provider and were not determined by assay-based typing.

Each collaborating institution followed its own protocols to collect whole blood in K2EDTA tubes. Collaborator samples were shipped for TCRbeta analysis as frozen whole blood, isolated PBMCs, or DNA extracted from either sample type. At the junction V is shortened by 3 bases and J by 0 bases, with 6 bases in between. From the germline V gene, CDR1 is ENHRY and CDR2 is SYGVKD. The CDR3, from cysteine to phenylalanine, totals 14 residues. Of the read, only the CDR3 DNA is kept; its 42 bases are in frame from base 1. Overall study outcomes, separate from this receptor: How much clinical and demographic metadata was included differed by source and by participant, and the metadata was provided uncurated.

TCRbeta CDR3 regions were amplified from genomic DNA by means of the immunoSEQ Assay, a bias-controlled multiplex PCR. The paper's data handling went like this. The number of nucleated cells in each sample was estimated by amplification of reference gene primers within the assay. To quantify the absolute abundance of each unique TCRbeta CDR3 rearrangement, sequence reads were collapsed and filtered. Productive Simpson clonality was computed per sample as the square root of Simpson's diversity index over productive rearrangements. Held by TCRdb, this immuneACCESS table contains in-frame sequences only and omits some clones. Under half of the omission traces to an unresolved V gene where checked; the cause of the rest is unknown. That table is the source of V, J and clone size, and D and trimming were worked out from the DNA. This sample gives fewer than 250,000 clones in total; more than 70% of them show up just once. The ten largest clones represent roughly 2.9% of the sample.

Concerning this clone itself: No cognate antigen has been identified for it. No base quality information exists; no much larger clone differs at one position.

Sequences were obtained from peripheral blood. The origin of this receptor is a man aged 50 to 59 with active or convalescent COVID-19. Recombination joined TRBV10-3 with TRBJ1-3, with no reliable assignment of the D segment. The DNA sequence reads TGTGCCATCAGTGAAAGCATCTCTGGAAACACCATATATTTT. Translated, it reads CAISESISGNTIYF.